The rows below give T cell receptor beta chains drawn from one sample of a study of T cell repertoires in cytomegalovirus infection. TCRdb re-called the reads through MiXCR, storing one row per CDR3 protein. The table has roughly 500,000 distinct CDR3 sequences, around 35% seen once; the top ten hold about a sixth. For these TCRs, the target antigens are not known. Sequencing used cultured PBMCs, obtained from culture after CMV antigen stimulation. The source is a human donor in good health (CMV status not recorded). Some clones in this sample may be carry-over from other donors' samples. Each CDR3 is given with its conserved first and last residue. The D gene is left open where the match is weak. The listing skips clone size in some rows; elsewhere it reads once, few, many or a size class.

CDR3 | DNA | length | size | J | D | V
CASSLLGTSGSTDTQYF | TGTGCCAGCAGTCTTCTCGGGACTAGCGGGAGCACAGATACGCAGTATTTT | 17 | NA | TRBJ2-3 | TRBD2 | TRBV27
CASSLNLGGANYGYTF | TGTGCCAGCAGCTTAAATCTTGGGGGAGCTAACTATGGCTACACCTTC | 16 | few | TRBJ1-2 | NA | TRBV7-6
CASSVRQVGGANVLTF | TGTGCCAGCTCCGTCAGACAGGTTGGTGGGGCCAACGTCCTGACTTTC | 16 | NA | TRBJ2-6 | NA | TRBV6-2/TRBV6-3
CASSLEVAAGTQYF | TGTGCCAGCAGCTTAGAGGTAGCGGCGGGTACGCAGTATTTT | 14 | NA | TRBJ2-3 | NA | TRBV11-2
CAISESASGRGNEQFF | TGTGCCATCAGTGAGTCTGCTAGCGGGAGGGGCAATGAGCAGTTCTTC | 16 | NA | TRBJ2-1 | TRBD2 | TRBV10-3
CASSSQGENTEAFF | TGTGCCAGCAGTTCACAGGGAGAGAACACTGAAGCTTTCTTT | 14 | NA | TRBJ1-1 | NA | TRBV7-2
CASSQVTAAEQYF | TGCGCCAGCAGCCAAGTTACCGCGGCCGAGCAGTACTTC | 13 | NA | TRBJ2-7 | NA | TRBV4-1
CASSFPGLAGVNEQFF | TGTGCCAGCAGTTTCCCCGGACTAGCGGGTGTCAATGAGCAGTTCTTC | 16 | once | TRBJ2-1 | TRBD2 | TRBV28
CASSQDLGGLRGYTF | TGCGCCAGCAGCCAAGATCTTGGGGGTTTAAGGGGCTACACCTTC | 15 | NA | TRBJ1-2 | NA | TRBV4-3
CASNGPSYEQYF | TGTGCCAGCAACGGACCATCCTACGAGCAGTACTTC | 12 | few | TRBJ2-7 | NA | TRBV6-2/TRBV6-3
CASTYGQDTDTQYF | TGTGCCAGCACCTACGGACAGGATACAGATACGCAGTATTTT | 14 | few | TRBJ2-3 | TRBD1 | TRBV18
CSVEGGHGYGYTF | TGCAGCGTTGAAGGGGGACACGGGTATGGCTACACCTTC | 13 | few | TRBJ1-2 | NA | TRBV29-1
CASSLSGFSTDTQYF | TGTGCCAGCAGCTTATCGGGGTTCAGCACAGATACGCAGTATTTT | 15 | few | TRBJ2-3 | NA | TRBV7-3
CASSSGQGLNTGELFF | TGTGCCAGCAGTTCCGGACAGGGCCTGAACACCGGGGAGCTGTTTTTT | 16 | few | TRBJ2-2 | TRBD1 | TRBV28
CASSQELRSSSHTEAFF | TGTGCCAGCAGCCAAGAATTACGGTCCAGTAGCCACACTGAAGCTTTCTTT | 17 | NA | TRBJ1-1 | NA | TRBV3-1
CAARGPPTDTQYF | TGTGCAGCTCGGGGGCCACCGACAGATACGCAGTATTTT | 13 | few | TRBJ2-3 | NA | TRBV19
CASSPVGRSSYEQYF | TGTGCCAGCAGCCCCGTCGGCCGGAGCTCCTACGAGCAGTACTTC | 15 | once | TRBJ2-7 | NA | TRBV9
CASSLRGAVTQYF | TGTGCCAGCAGTTTACGGGGTGCGGTTACCCAGTACTTC | 13 | NA | TRBJ2-5 | NA | TRBV28
CASSGLAGDGDTQYF | TGTGCCAGCAGCGGACTAGCGGGAGACGGAGATACGCAGTATTTT | 15 | NA | TRBJ2-3 | TRBD2 | TRBV6-2/TRBV6-3